Listed below are T cell receptor beta chains from one sample, sequenced in a study of blood T cell repertoires in COVID-19. Using immunoSEQ multiplex PCR, the repertoire was profiled, and TCRdb retains in-frame clones only, with some absent. The top ten clones hold less than 3.5% of a sample with about 130,000 clones, 85% to 90% of them seen once. Sequencing used peripheral blood. Receptor source: a woman older than 75 with COVID-19, enrolled during active disease. The CDR3 runs from the conserved cysteine through the conserved F or W. A D gene is named only where the DNA matches it firmly. A clone size is listed for some rows: how often the clone was seen (once, few, many), or a class if it is expanded.

>TRBD2|-|TRBJ2-1|TRBV4-2
CASSQDPAGDYNEQFF
TGTGCCAGCAGCCAAGATCCAGCGGGAGACTACAATGAGCAGTTCTTC
>TRBD1|-|TRBJ2-2|TRBV6-4
CASSDPTGSSTGELFF
TGTGCCAGCAGTGACCCGACAGGGTCGAGCACCGGGGAGCTGTTTTTT
>-|-|TRBJ2-1|TRBV9
CASSVGGSEQFF
TGTGCCAGCAGCGTGGGGGGTTCTGAGCAGTTCTTC
>TRBD2|-|TRBJ2-1|TRBV24-1
CATSDFAGRGSYNEQFF
TGTGCCACCAGTGATTTTGCGGGGAGGGGATCCTACAATGAGCAGTTCTTC
>TRBD2|few|TRBJ2-2|TRBV3-1/TRBV3-2
CASSQVSGRTGELFF
TGTGCCAGCAGCCAAGTAAGCGGGAGAACCGGGGAGCTGTTTTTT
>TRBD2|-|TRBJ2-3|TRBV6-5
CASSYQAGVSDTQYF
TGTGCCAGCAGTTATCAAGCGGGAGTTTCAGATACGCAGTATTTT
>TRBD2|-|TRBJ2-3|TRBV6-2/TRBV6-3
CASSRTSGYITDTQYF
TGTGCCAGCAGCAGGACTAGCGGGTATATCACAGATACGCAGTATTTT
>TRBD1|-|TRBJ2-1|TRBV9
CASSVGGQGANRFF
TGTGCCAGCAGCGTAGGGGGACAGGGGGCTAATCGGTTCTTC
>-|-|TRBJ1-3|TRBV6-5
CASSYSSGSGNTIYF
TGTGCCAGCAGTTACTCTTCCGGGTCCGGAAACACCATATATTTT
>TRBD1|-|TRBJ2-4|TRBV28
CASSSGGAGAKNIQYF
TGTGCCAGCAGTTCAGGGGGCGCGGGGGCCAAAAACATTCAGTACTTC
>-|-|TRBJ2-2|TRBV24-1
CATSDLSASGRRGELFF
TGTGCCACCAGTGATTTGTCCGCGTCGGGAAGGAGGGGGGAGCTGTTTTTT
>-|-|TRBJ2-5|TRBV5-5
CASSLEGGGWETQYF
TGTGCCAGCAGCTTGGAGGGAGGGGGTTGGGAGACCCAGTACTTC
>TRBD1|-|TRBJ2-7|TRBV18
CASSSTGGAYEQYF
TGTGCCAGCTCATCGACAGGGGGGGCCTACGAGCAGTACTTC
>-|-|TRBJ1-5|TRBV3-1/TRBV3-2
CASSPLGGNQPQHF
TGTGCCAGCAGCCCATTAGGGGGTAATCAGCCCCAGCATTTT
>-|-|TRBJ1-6|TRBV28
CASRPEDNSPLHF
TGTGCCAGCAGACCAGAAGATAATTCACCCCTCCACTTT
>-|-|TRBJ1-1|TRBV29-1
CSVSGRRGEAFF
TGCAGCGTTTCGGGCCGGCGGGGTGAAGCTTTCTTT
>TRBD2|once|TRBJ2-4|TRBV11-2
CASSLGTSGVIQYF
TGTGCCAGCAGCTTAGGGACTAGCGGGGTCATTCAGTACTTC
>-|few|TRBJ1-4|TRBV19
CASSTPQGTNEKLFF
TGTGCCAGTAGTACCCCACAGGGAACTAATGAAAAACTGTTTTTT
>-|-|TRBJ2-1|TRBV12-5
CASGLGARYNEQFF
TGTGCTAGTGGTTTAGGGGCCCGATACAATGAGCAGTTCTTC
>-|-|TRBJ1-1|TRBV20-1
CSARMSTEAFF
TGCAGTGCTAGGATGAGCACTGAAGCTTTCTTT
>-|once|TRBJ1-3|TRBV28
CASTTPPGRSGNTIYF
TGTGCCAGCACCACCCCCCCGGGGAGGTCTGGAAACACCATATATTTT
>TRBD1|-|TRBJ2-7|TRBV10-3
CAISETIPGQGAYEQYF
TGTGCCATCAGTGAAACTATTCCGGGACAGGGGGCCTACGAGCAGTACTTC
>-|-|TRBJ2-7|TRBV5-1
CASSLEANEQYF
TGCGCCAGCAGCCTTGAGGCCAACGAGCAGTACTTC
>-|-|TRBJ2-7|TRBV6-5
CASSYLQSYEQYF
TGTGCCAGCAGTTACCTCCAGTCTTACGAGCAGTACTTC
>TRBD1|-|TRBJ1-2|TRBV5-6
CASSSLPRQGMDGYTF
TGTGCCAGCAGCTCCCTACCCCGACAGGGAATGGATGGCTACACCTTC
>-|-|TRBJ1-3|TRBV5-4
CASSTGLSGNTIYF
TGTGCCAGCAGCACAGGGCTCTCTGGAAACACCATATATTTT
>-|-|TRBJ1-2|TRBV5-5
CASSLVRDKIYGYTF
TGTGCCAGCAGCTTAGTCCGGGACAAGATCTATGGCTACACCTTC
>-|-|TRBJ2-4|TRBV6-5
CASSYSQGPKNIQYF
TGTGCCAGCAGTTACTCTCAGGGGCCGAAAAACATTCAGTACTTC
>TRBD1|-|TRBJ2-2|TRBV28
CASSPPTGFKAGELFF
TGTGCCAGCAGTCCCCCGACAGGGTTCAAGGCCGGGGAGCTGTTTTTT
>TRBD1|-|TRBJ1-2|TRBV10-3
CAISEPDRFYGYTF
TGTGCCATCAGTGAGCCGGACAGGTTTTATGGCTACACCTTC
>TRBD2|-|TRBJ2-5|TRBV9
CASSRTSGVQETQYF
TGTGCCAGCAGCCGGACTAGCGGGGTACAAGAGACCCAGTACTTC
>TRBD1|-|TRBJ2-7|TRBV28
CASTGRGSDEQYF
TGTGCCAGCACGGGCAGGGGGTCCGACGAGCAGTACTTC
>TRBD1|-|TRBJ2-5|TRBV7-9
CASSSTGSMGETQYF
TGTGCCAGCAGCTCGACAGGGTCAATGGGAGAGACCCAGTACTTC
>TRBD1|-|TRBJ2-5|TRBV4-2
CASSQEPGGQGGLKETQYF
TGTGCCAGCAGCCAAGAACCGGGGGGACAGGGAGGACTTAAAGAGACCCAGTACTTC
>-|once|TRBJ2-2|TRBV6-5
CASRRGLQNTGELFF
TGTGCCAGCAGACGTGGACTACAGAACACCGGGGAGCTGTTTTTT
>-|-|TRBJ1-2|TRBV29-1
CSVERGNYGYTF
TGCAGCGTTGAACGAGGGAACTATGGCTACACCTTC
>TRBD1|-|TRBJ1-2|TRBV27
CASSSTPGQTYPYTF
TGTGCCAGCAGTTCGACCCCGGGACAGACCTATCCCTACACCTTC
>TRBD1|-|TRBJ2-1|TRBV27
CASSLSGQGVSYNEQFF
TGTGCCAGCAGTTTATCGGGACAGGGGGTTTCCTACAATGAGCAGTTCTTC
>-|-|TRBJ2-1|TRBV11-3
CASSSSRQPREGEQFF
TGTGCCAGCAGCTCTAGTAGGCAGCCCCGAGAGGGTGAGCAGTTCTTC
>-|-|TRBJ2-1|TRBV12-3/TRBV12-4
CASTPGRGNEQFF
TGTGCCAGCACCCCGGGCAGGGGCAATGAGCAGTTCTTC
>TRBD2|-|TRBJ2-7|TRBV28
CASSLGGSLQYEQYF
TGTGCCAGCAGTCTGGGGGGGTCCCTACAATACGAGCAGTACTTC
>TRBD1|-|TRBJ1-2|TRBV28
CASSSGQLYGYTF
TGTGCCAGCAGCTCGGGACAGCTCTATGGCTACACCTTC
>-|-|TRBJ2-5|TRBV6-6
CASSQGRDKKETQYF
TGTGCCAGCAGTCAGGGAAGGGACAAAAAAGAGACCCAGTACTTC
>-|-|TRBJ1-2|TRBV6-2/TRBV6-3
CASSYSGQNGYTF
TGTGCCAGCAGTTACTCGGGGCAGAATGGCTACACCTTC
>-|once|TRBJ2-2|TRBV7-6
CASSLDSESSGTTGELFF
TGTGCCAGCAGCTTAGATAGTGAGAGTAGCGGCACCACCGGGGAGCTGTTTTTT
>-|many|TRBJ2-2|TRBV14
CASREGLNTGELFF
TGTGCCAGCAGGGAGGGATTGAACACCGGGGAGCTGTTTTTT
>-|-|TRBJ2-1|TRBV6-2/TRBV6-3
CASSYSKVSGYNEQFF
TGTGCCAGCAGTTACAGTAAAGTCAGCGGTTACAATGAGCAGTTCTTC
>-|-|TRBJ1-3|TRBV11-2
CASSRDNSGNTIYF
TGTGCCAGCAGCCGGGACAACTCTGGAAACACCATATATTTT
>TRBD1|-|TRBJ1-2|TRBV5-1
CASSLGVGQRGYTF
TGCGCCAGCAGCTTGGGGGTGGGACAGCGTGGCTACACCTTC
>-|once|TRBJ1-2|TRBV29-1
CSTPDNAYGYTF
TGCAGCACCCCGGACAACGCCTATGGCTACACCTTC
>TRBD1|-|TRBJ1-3|TRBV9
CASSVGQAGSGNTIYF
TGTGCCAGCAGCGTTGGACAGGCGGGTTCTGGAAACACCATATATTTT
>-|-|TRBJ2-6|TRBV2
CASGGGSGANVLTF
TGTGCCAGCGGAGGAGGCTCTGGGGCCAACGTCCTGACTTTC